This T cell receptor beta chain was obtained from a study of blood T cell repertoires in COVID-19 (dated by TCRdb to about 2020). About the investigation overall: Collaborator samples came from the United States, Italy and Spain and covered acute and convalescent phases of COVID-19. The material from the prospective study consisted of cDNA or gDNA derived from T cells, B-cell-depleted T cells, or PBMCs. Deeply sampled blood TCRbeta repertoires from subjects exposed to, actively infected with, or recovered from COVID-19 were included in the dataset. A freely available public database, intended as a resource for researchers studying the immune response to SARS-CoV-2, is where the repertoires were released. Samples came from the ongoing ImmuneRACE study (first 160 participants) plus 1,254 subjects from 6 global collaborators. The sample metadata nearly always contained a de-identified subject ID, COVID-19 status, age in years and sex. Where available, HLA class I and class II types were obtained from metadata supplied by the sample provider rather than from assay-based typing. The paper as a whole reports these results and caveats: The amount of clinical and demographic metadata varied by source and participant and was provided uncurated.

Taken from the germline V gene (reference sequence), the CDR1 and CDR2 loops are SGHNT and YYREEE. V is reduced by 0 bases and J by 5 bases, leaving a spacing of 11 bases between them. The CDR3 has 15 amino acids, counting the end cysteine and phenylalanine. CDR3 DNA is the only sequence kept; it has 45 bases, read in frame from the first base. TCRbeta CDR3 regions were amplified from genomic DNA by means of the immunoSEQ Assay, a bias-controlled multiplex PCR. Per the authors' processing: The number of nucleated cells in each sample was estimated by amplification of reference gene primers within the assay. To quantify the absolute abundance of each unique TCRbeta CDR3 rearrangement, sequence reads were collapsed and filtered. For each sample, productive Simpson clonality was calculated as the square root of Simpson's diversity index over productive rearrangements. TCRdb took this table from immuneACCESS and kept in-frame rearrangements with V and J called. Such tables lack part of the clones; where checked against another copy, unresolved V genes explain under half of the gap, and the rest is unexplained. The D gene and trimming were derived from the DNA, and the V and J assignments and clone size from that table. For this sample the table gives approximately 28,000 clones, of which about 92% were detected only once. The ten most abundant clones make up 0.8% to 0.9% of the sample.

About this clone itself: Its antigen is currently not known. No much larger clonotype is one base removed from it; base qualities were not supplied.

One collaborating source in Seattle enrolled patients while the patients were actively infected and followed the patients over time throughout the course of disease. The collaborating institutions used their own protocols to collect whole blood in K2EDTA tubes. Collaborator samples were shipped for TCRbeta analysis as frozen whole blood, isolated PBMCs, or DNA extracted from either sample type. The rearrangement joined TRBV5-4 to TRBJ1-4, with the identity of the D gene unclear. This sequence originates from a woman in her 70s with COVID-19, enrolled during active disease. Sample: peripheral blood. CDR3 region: CASSLVGRENEKLFF. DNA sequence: TGTGCCAGCAGCTTGGTGGGTCGGGAAAATGAAAAACTGTTTTTT.